The entry below gives a single T cell receptor beta chain sequence along with its context. No antigen is known for it. Looked up from germline, CDR1 is SGHNT and CDR2 is YENEEA. This CDR3 has 13 amino acids. Only the protein is available. This sample stems from a study of synovial regulatory T cells in juvenile arthritis. Profiled with immunoSEQ multiplex PCR; TCRdb holds only in-frame clones, not every one. This sample's table has approximately 7,000 clones. Study results and caveats: Across patients, iaTreg TCR repertoires were mostly private, partly shared with synovial Teff and blood CPL. Synovial Tregs shared more CDR3 sequences with iaTregs than other blood Tregs.

V gene TRBV11-3 combines with J gene TRBJ2-1; TCRdb names TRBD2, which stays unverified in the absence of DNA. Sequences were obtained from Treg cells from blood. The subset is: remaining (HLA-DR-negative) circulating blood Treg cells. The receptor comes from a donor aged 2-30 years with juvenile idiopathic arthritis. This CDR3 reads CASSRGDYNEQFF.